One TCR beta chain is described in this entry. The sample comes from a study of T cell responses to AZD1222 COVID-19 vaccine. The V segment lost 1 base and the J segment 10 bases; nucleotides outside the gene matches: 11. Germline loops: CDR1 SGHDN, CDR2 FVKESK. There are 15 residues in the CDR3. Repertoires were generated with immunoSEQ multiplex PCR, while TCRdb's copy carries only in-frame clones and drops some. The table has 90,000 to 95,000 clones, 85% to 90% seen once. The clonotype was recovered from an adult in good health. The genes are TRBV14 and TRBJ2-3, with 7 bases aligning to TRBD2. This sample comprised peripheral blood, obtained on day 0 of AZD1222 vaccination. Written as DNA, the CDR3 is TGTGCCAGCAGCCAAGTTGGGACTAAGGGCTTTGCGCAGTATTTT. Residues: CASSQVGTKGFAQYF.